This T cell receptor beta chain emerged from a study of cytomegalovirus exposure and HLA in healthy donors. Study results and limitations: Analyses of presence/absence relied on an assumption of roughly uniform sequencing depth across donors.

In the case of this clone: Its antigen is currently unknown.

The PCR contained 60 Vbeta and 13 Jbeta primers. Profiling relied on immunoSEQ multiplex PCR, and the TCRdb table lists in-frame clones only, not all of them. The sample contains fewer than 250,000 clones, about 83% of which appear only once. Germline V lookup: CDR1 SGHRS, CDR2 YFSETQ. V lost 0 bases and J lost 9, with 4 bases in between. CDR3 size: 11 residues. V gene TRBV5-1 combines with J gene TRBJ2-1; D is unresolved. The sample consisted of PBMCs. This receptor was identified in a girl under 18 in good health and CMV-seronegative. Here the CDR3 DNA reads TGCGCCAGCAGCTTGGAAGCTGAGCAGTTCTTC. Its translation: CASSLEAEQFF.